The 3 T cell receptor beta chains below come from one sample, sequenced in a study of PD-1 blockade in classical Hodgkin lymphoma. Only in-frame clones appear in the TCRdb table, and some are missing; sequencing was by immunoSEQ multiplex PCR. The data show 90,000 or so clones, about nine tenths seen once. After autologous stem cell transplantation all patients relapsed, and prior brentuximab vedotin exposure differed between cohorts. Sequencing was performed on peripheral blood mononuclear cells (PBMCs), taken before the second cycle of nivolumab. Receptor source: a human donor with classical Hodgkin lymphoma.

The chain joins TRBV19 to TRBJ2-7; 10 bases are a match to TRBD1. Germline V gives CDR1 LNHDA, CDR2 SQIVND (reference sequence). There are 15 residues in the CDR3. V dropped 3 bases and J dropped 1; count of bases not matched to a gene: 3. The CDR3 protein is CASSIPGQGSYEQYF. In DNA, the CDR3 is TGTGCCAGTAGTATCCCGGGACAGGGGTCCTACGAGCAGTACTTC.

J is TRBJ1-2 and V is TRBV5-4; TRBD1 matches 8 bases. The CDR3 spans 17 residues. Germline-derived CDR1 and CDR2 are SGHNT and YYREEE (reference sequence). The V gene end was trimmed by 0 bases and the J gene end by 2 bases; junction bases not matched to a gene: 9. The CDR3 coding sequence is TGTGCCAGCAGCTTGGGGCCGTGGGACAGGAAGAACTATGGCTACACCTTC. This sequence encodes CASSLGPWDRKNYGYTF.

The V call is TRBV9, the J call TRBJ1-3; TRBD1 aligns across 7 bases. This CDR3 has 18 residues. The ends lost 4 bases at V and 4 bases at J; junction bases unmatched: 17. CDR1 is SGDLS and CDR2 is YYNGEE in the germline V gene. Here the CDR3 reads CASSPSAGGIVSGNTIYF. The CDR3, as DNA: TGTGCCAGCAGCCCGTCAGCAGGGGGAATCGTTTCCGGAAACACCATATATTTT.